This TCR beta chain was retrieved from a study of monozygotic twins with inflammatory bowel disease. TCR libraries each used approximately 3,500 ng of total RNA. Reprocessing the 5' RACE reads, TCRdb reports a single entry for every CDR3 protein and omits DNA. This sample contains some 99,000 distinct CDR3 sequences. This CDR3 region has 12 residues. The germline gives CDR1 SGHTA, CDR2 FQGNSA. The source material was blood. The V and J genes are TRBV7-2 and TRBJ2-3; no DNA is available, so the TRBD1 call from TCRdb remains unchecked. This clonotype was obtained from a human donor with ulcerative colitis or Crohn's disease, or a healthy co-twin of an affected twin (not recorded which). This chain's CDR3 is CASSAGTGIWYF.